What follows are 4 T cell receptor beta chains derived from one specimen sequenced in a study of T cells after yellow fever vaccination. From the 5' RACE reads, TCRdb called clonotypes with MiXCR, one entry per CDR3 protein. The sample has roughly 11,000 distinct CDR3 sequences, roughly 6% seen once. Specimen: PBMCs, either bulk or a sorted T-cell subset (CD4+, CD8+, memory, or dextramer-sorted; not recorded which), collected on the day of the yellow fever booster vaccination. The source is a man between 25 and 39 years old who received the YFV17D yellow fever vaccine.

The sample holds many counts of this clonotype. The genes are TRBV7-7 and TRBJ2-7; 9 bases map to TRBD2. V was pared by 0 bases and J by 5 bases, with 2 bases of the junction left unmatched. The CDR3 totals 14 residues. Germline V gene sequence: CDR1 SSHAT, CDR2 FNYEAQ (reference sequence). In DNA form, the CDR3 reads TGTGCCAGCAGCTTAGCCGGGACTAGCAACGAGCAGTACTTC. Amino acid sequence: CASSLAGTSNEQYF.

This clonotype came up many times. The chain joins TRBV6-5 to TRBJ2-5; TRBD1 or TRBD2 may be the D gene (5 bases each). Trimming took 6 bases from V and 2 from J, leaving 19 bases between them. This CDR3 contains 16 residues. CDR1 is MNHEY and CDR2 is SVGAGI in the germline V gene. CDR3 nucleotide sequence: TGTGCCAGCAGCCCCTCAAGAGGGGTAGGGCAAGAGACCCAGTACTTC. This sequence encodes CASSPSRGVGQETQYF.

This clonotype was recorded many times. J is TRBJ2-7 and V is TRBV6-5; D perhaps matches TRBD2 (6 bases). The V gene lost 0 bases and the J gene lost 3 bases, with 12 bases spanning the gap. This CDR3 contains 15 residues. Germline V gives CDR1 MNHEY, CDR2 SVGAGI. In nucleotides, the CDR3 is TGTGCCAGCAGTTACTCGAGTACTAGCAGCTACGAGCAGTACTTC. Amino acids: CASSYSSTSSYEQYF.

Within the sample, this clonotype is medium-sized. The chain combines TRBV7-6 with TRBJ2-2, with D unclear. The CDR3 covers 16 residues. The germline CDR1 and CDR2 sequences are SGHVS and FNYEAQ. Trimming cost V 4 bases and J 0 bases, with 12 bases left between them. CDR3 nucleotides: TGTGCCAGCAGCTCGGGTCTGCTCGCGAACACCGGGGAGCTGTTTTTT. This codes for CASSSGLLANTGELFF.